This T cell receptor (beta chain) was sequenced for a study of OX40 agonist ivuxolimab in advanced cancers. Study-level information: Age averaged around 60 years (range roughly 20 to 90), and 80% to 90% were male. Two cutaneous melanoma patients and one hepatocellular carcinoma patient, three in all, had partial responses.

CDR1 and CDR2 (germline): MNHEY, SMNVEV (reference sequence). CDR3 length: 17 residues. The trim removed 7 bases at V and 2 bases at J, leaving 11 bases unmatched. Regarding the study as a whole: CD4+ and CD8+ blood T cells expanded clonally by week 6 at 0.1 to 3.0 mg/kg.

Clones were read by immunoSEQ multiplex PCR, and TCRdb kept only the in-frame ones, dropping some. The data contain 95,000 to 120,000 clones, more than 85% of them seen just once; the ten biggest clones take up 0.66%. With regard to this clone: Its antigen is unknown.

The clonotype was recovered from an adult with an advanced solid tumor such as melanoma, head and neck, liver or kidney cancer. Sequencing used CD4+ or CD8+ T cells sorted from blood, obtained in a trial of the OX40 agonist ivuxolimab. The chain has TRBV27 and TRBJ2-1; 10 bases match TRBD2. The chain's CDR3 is CASTHSSLAGAYNEQFF. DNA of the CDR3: TGTGCCAGCACCCACTCAAGTCTAGCGGGAGCCTACAATGAGCAGTTCTTC.